What follows are 9 T cell receptor beta chains derived from one specimen sequenced in a study of Ad26.COV2.S vaccination and SARS-CoV-2 variants. Method: immunoSEQ multiplex PCR; TCRdb's copy keeps in-frame clones and lacks some. This table holds about 680,000 clones, more than 70% found once. Treatment defined: 15 to 20 received Ad26.COV2.S at low or high dose, single or two shots; roughly five received placebo; per-sample allocation not given. Each sample was drawn 63 days after the first injection (of vaccine or placebo). The specimen comprised peripheral blood, sampled in a trial of Ad26.COV2.S vaccine versus placebo. These receptors originate from a person between 18 and 65 years old who received the Ad26.COV2.S COVID-19 vaccine or a placebo.

The rearrangement uses TRBV20-1 and TRBJ2-1; TRBD1 matches at 7 bases. This CDR3 is built from 17 residues. V was pared by 3 bases and J by 6 bases, with 17 bases of the junction left unmatched. Germline V gene sequence: CDR1 DFQATT, CDR2 SNEGSKA (reference sequence). CDR3 coding DNA: TGCAGTGCTAGTTGGGCCTACAGGGGCTTAATGGGCAATGAGCAGTTCTTC. It specifies CSASWAYRGLMGNEQFF.

The V gene is TRBV5-1, the J gene TRBJ2-1, with 11 nucleotides matching TRBD1. V shed 2 bases and J 8 bases; nucleotides not matched to a gene: 6. This CDR3 contains 15 residues. Germline V gives CDR1 SGHRS, CDR2 YFSETQ. The CDR3 sequence: CASSLGQGARDEQFF. The CDR3 DNA is TGCGCCAGCAGCTTAGGACAGGGGGCGAGGGATGAGCAGTTCTTC.

This rearrangement joins TRBV19 to TRBJ2-1, with 8 bases that match TRBD2. With V trimmed by 4 bases and J by 1 base, 3 bases remained unmatched. The CDR3 is 15 amino acids. The germline V gene encodes CDR1 LNHDA and CDR2 SQIVND (reference sequence). CDR3 amino acids: CASSTIAGSYNEQFF. Written as DNA, the CDR3 is TGTGCCAGTAGTACTATAGCGGGATCCTACAATGAGCAGTTCTTC.

This clone was detected once. This rearrangement joins TRBV24-1 to TRBJ2-1; 9 bases fit TRBD1. Germline CDR1 and CDR2: KGHDR and SFDVKD. CDR3 size: 15 residues. With 4 bases clipped from V and 8 bases from J, the junction kept 8 bases outside the gene matches. The CDR3 spells CATSDSGQGFHEQFF. CDR3 nucleotide sequence: TGTGCCACCAGTGACTCGGGACAGGGTTTTCATGAGCAGTTCTTC.

The V call is TRBV19, the J call TRBJ2-3, with TRBD2 identical over 10 bases. Trimming cost V 10 bases and J 3 bases; bases outside gene matches: 10. This CDR3 has 15 amino acids. Germline values: CDR1 LNHDA, CDR2 SQIVND (reference sequence). The CDR3 region is CATGLAGVRTDTQYF. The CDR3 bases are TGTGCCACGGGGCTAGCGGGAGTGCGGACAGATACGCAGTATTTT.

This CDR3 reads CATQPALPNTEAFF. The CDR3 coding sequence is TGTGCCACACAGCCCGCCTTACCTAACACTGAAGCTTTCTTT. The chain combines TRBV11-1 with TRBJ1-1; D is undetermined. Looked up from germline, CDR1 is SGHAT and CDR2 is FQDESV (reference sequence). This CDR3 region has 14 residues. V was trimmed by 10 bases and J by 2 bases, leaving 17 bases between them. The complete variable domain, with remaining parts taken from reference TRBV11-1 and TRBJ1-1, reads EAEVAQSPRYKITEKSQAVAFWCDPISGHATLYWYRQILGQGPELLVQFQDESVVDDSQLPKDRFSAERLKGVDSTLKIQPAELGDSAMYLCATQPALPNTEAFFGQGTRLTVV.

CDR3 residues: CASSLGGGGQANEKLFF. Written as DNA, the CDR3 is TGTGCCAGCAGCTTAGGCGGAGGAGGGCAGGCTAATGAAAAACTGTTTTTT. This chain joins TRBV11-2 and TRBJ1-4; no reliable D call. This CDR3 spans 17 amino acids. Deletions cut 1 base from V and 3 bases from J, with 15 bases between. CDR1 and CDR2 (germline): SGHAT, FQNNGV.

The rearrangement links TRBV25-1 to TRBJ1-1; D ambiguous. There are 11 residues in the CDR3. The V gene's germline CDR1 is MGHDK and CDR2 SYGVNS. V dropped 7 bases and J dropped 11 bases, with 14 bases sitting between them. CDR3 region: CASMSMDSAFF. The CDR3 bases are TGTGCCAGCATGAGTATGGACTCGGCTTTCTTT.

The chain employs TRBV19 and TRBJ2-1; D ambiguous. V was trimmed by 10 bases and J by 9 bases, leaving 10 bases between them. The CDR3 runs to 10 residues. The germline V gene has CDR1 LNHDA and CDR2 SQIVND (reference sequence). CDR3 region: CATSLGEQFF. The CDR3 bases are TGTGCCACCTCCCTCGGTGAGCAGTTCTTC.